The next 3 T cell receptor beta chains were all read from a single sample in a study of molecular identifiers for immune sequencing clone quantification. Using its own MiXCR run on the PCR reads, TCRdb lists one record per CDR3 protein. The sample records about 320,000 distinct CDR3 sequences, about 22% being singletons. The sequencing input was naive CD8+ T cells from blood, with Jurkat cell RNA spiked in. Noted subset: FACS-sorted CD8+CD4-CCR7+CD45RA+ naive T cells. Receptors were obtained from a human donor in good health. Some libraries in this study had Jurkat cell RNA spiked in.

This clonotype was picked up a small number of times. The chain employs TRBV27 and TRBJ2-7; TRBD2 matches at 8 bases. This CDR3 spans 16 amino acids. V was clipped by 4 bases and J by 6 bases; unmatched bases: 14. Germline CDR1 MNHEY, CDR2 SMNVEV (reference sequence). CDR3 DNA sequence: TGTGCCAGCAGTTCCTCTAGCGGGCGACCCCCCCGCGAGCAGTACTTC. Translation gives CASSSSSGRPPREQYF.

This clonotype is labeled as medium-sized. This sequence joins TRBV7-6 and TRBJ1-6; 7 bases fit TRBD1. The CDR3 is 16 residues long. The V gene's germline CDR1 is SGHVS and CDR2 FNYEAQ. With 3 bases clipped from V and 6 bases from J, the junction kept 8 bases outside the gene matches. The CDR3 nucleotides read TGTGCCAGCAGCTTGTCTGACAGGGATCCTAATTCACCCCTCCACTTT. Translating gives CASSLSDRDPNSPLHF.

This clonotype has at least ten counts. The chain links TRBV5-1 to TRBJ1-1; TRBD1 agrees at 7 bases. CDR1 is SGHRS, CDR2 YFSETQ, per germline. The V gene end was trimmed by 2 bases and the J gene end by 2 bases; junction bases not matched to a gene: 3. The CDR3 covers 14 residues. The CDR3: CASSLGDSNTEAFF. The CDR3 DNA is TGCGCCAGCAGCTTAGGGGACAGTAACACTGAAGCTTTCTTT.